Listed below are T cell receptor beta chains from one sample, sequenced in a study of CXCR3-negative and CXCR3-positive naive CD8 T cells. From its re-call of the 5' RACE reads, TCRdb lists each CDR3 protein once, without DNA. The specimen's table records about 23,000 distinct CDR3 sequences. Sequenced input: memory CD8+ T cells from blood. The receptors come from a human donor in good health. Some clones in this sample may be carry-over from other donors' samples. Both conserved end residues are part of each CDR3. Part of the rows lack a size; the others show once, few, many or a class for expanded clones.

CDR3 | J | V | size
CASSSVAGGYNEQFF | TRBJ2-1 | TRBV7-3 | -
CAISEFARGSVETQYF | TRBJ2-5 | TRBV10-3 | -
CASSLPRVGPYNEQFF | TRBJ2-1 | TRBV7-9 | -
CASMLLLNQPQHF | TRBJ1-5 | TRBV10-1 | medium-sized
CASSLWRQETQYF | TRBJ2-5 | TRBV11-2 | -
CASSEVAHTYGYTF | TRBJ1-2 | TRBV2 | -
CASSLSSTNEKLFF | TRBJ1-4 | TRBV7-9 | -
CSVEGTRAYEQYF | TRBJ2-7 | TRBV29-1 | -
CASSPWTSGENTGELFF | TRBJ2-2 | TRBV3-1 | -
CASSPTTDMNTEAFF | TRBJ1-1 | TRBV18 | -
CASSPGQGPYEQYF | TRBJ2-7 | TRBV13 | -
CSARTGGDYGYTF | TRBJ1-2 | TRBV20-1 | -
CASSLGQGLNNEQFF | TRBJ2-1 | TRBV5-1 | -
CASRQDLGVVGTEAFF | TRBJ1-1 | TRBV14 | -
CSARGQGGTEAFF | TRBJ1-1 | TRBV20-1 | -
CASSLSISGALNEQFF | TRBJ2-1 | TRBV27 | -
CASSPPPGTQGGYEQYF | TRBJ2-7 | TRBV7-9 | -
CATSRDPPGADEDTQYF | TRBJ2-3 | TRBV15 | -
CSVAEGLNEQFF | TRBJ2-1 | TRBV29-1 | -
CARSFYWGETQYF | TRBJ2-5 | TRBV7-7 | -
CASSQAQLAGADTQYF | TRBJ2-3 | TRBV14 | -
CASSPLAGATQETQYF | TRBJ2-5 | TRBV3-1 | -
CASSSLGQAKNIQYF | TRBJ2-4 | TRBV7-2 | -
CSASDSLTSYEQYF | TRBJ2-7 | TRBV20-1 | -
CSVATGDSYEQYF | TRBJ2-7 | TRBV29-1 | -
CAILLQYEQYF | TRBJ2-7 | TRBV7-9 | -
CASSPGQGPDTQYF | TRBJ2-3 | TRBV28 | -
CASSPGVSGHNEQFF | TRBJ2-1 | TRBV6-5 | -
CAWSGFGGGDYNEQFF | TRBJ2-1 | TRBV30 | -
CASSLGTGYRNQPQHF | TRBJ1-5 | TRBV28 | -
CASSQEARAYEQYF | TRBJ2-7 | TRBV4-1 | -
CASSGISGGGKDIQYF | TRBJ2-4 | TRBV7-9 | -
CASSFGTTPSYEQYF | TRBJ2-7 | TRBV13 | -
CAILSGQWQANTGELFF | TRBJ2-2 | TRBV7-2 | -
CASSEEGLGTPDDEQFF | TRBJ2-1 | TRBV6-1 | -
CSVELGYTDTQYF | TRBJ2-3 | TRBV29-1 | -
CASSQQQGGNTEAFF | TRBJ1-1 | TRBV14 | -
CSVPDDGLVAFF | TRBJ1-1 | TRBV29-1 | -
CSATGGVTEAFF | TRBJ1-1 | TRBV29-1 | -
CSVDYRGGGYTF | TRBJ1-2 | TRBV29-1 | -
CSDKRGTYNEQFF | TRBJ2-1 | TRBV29-1 | -
CSVKRTNRGTYYEQYF | TRBJ2-7 | TRBV29-1 | -